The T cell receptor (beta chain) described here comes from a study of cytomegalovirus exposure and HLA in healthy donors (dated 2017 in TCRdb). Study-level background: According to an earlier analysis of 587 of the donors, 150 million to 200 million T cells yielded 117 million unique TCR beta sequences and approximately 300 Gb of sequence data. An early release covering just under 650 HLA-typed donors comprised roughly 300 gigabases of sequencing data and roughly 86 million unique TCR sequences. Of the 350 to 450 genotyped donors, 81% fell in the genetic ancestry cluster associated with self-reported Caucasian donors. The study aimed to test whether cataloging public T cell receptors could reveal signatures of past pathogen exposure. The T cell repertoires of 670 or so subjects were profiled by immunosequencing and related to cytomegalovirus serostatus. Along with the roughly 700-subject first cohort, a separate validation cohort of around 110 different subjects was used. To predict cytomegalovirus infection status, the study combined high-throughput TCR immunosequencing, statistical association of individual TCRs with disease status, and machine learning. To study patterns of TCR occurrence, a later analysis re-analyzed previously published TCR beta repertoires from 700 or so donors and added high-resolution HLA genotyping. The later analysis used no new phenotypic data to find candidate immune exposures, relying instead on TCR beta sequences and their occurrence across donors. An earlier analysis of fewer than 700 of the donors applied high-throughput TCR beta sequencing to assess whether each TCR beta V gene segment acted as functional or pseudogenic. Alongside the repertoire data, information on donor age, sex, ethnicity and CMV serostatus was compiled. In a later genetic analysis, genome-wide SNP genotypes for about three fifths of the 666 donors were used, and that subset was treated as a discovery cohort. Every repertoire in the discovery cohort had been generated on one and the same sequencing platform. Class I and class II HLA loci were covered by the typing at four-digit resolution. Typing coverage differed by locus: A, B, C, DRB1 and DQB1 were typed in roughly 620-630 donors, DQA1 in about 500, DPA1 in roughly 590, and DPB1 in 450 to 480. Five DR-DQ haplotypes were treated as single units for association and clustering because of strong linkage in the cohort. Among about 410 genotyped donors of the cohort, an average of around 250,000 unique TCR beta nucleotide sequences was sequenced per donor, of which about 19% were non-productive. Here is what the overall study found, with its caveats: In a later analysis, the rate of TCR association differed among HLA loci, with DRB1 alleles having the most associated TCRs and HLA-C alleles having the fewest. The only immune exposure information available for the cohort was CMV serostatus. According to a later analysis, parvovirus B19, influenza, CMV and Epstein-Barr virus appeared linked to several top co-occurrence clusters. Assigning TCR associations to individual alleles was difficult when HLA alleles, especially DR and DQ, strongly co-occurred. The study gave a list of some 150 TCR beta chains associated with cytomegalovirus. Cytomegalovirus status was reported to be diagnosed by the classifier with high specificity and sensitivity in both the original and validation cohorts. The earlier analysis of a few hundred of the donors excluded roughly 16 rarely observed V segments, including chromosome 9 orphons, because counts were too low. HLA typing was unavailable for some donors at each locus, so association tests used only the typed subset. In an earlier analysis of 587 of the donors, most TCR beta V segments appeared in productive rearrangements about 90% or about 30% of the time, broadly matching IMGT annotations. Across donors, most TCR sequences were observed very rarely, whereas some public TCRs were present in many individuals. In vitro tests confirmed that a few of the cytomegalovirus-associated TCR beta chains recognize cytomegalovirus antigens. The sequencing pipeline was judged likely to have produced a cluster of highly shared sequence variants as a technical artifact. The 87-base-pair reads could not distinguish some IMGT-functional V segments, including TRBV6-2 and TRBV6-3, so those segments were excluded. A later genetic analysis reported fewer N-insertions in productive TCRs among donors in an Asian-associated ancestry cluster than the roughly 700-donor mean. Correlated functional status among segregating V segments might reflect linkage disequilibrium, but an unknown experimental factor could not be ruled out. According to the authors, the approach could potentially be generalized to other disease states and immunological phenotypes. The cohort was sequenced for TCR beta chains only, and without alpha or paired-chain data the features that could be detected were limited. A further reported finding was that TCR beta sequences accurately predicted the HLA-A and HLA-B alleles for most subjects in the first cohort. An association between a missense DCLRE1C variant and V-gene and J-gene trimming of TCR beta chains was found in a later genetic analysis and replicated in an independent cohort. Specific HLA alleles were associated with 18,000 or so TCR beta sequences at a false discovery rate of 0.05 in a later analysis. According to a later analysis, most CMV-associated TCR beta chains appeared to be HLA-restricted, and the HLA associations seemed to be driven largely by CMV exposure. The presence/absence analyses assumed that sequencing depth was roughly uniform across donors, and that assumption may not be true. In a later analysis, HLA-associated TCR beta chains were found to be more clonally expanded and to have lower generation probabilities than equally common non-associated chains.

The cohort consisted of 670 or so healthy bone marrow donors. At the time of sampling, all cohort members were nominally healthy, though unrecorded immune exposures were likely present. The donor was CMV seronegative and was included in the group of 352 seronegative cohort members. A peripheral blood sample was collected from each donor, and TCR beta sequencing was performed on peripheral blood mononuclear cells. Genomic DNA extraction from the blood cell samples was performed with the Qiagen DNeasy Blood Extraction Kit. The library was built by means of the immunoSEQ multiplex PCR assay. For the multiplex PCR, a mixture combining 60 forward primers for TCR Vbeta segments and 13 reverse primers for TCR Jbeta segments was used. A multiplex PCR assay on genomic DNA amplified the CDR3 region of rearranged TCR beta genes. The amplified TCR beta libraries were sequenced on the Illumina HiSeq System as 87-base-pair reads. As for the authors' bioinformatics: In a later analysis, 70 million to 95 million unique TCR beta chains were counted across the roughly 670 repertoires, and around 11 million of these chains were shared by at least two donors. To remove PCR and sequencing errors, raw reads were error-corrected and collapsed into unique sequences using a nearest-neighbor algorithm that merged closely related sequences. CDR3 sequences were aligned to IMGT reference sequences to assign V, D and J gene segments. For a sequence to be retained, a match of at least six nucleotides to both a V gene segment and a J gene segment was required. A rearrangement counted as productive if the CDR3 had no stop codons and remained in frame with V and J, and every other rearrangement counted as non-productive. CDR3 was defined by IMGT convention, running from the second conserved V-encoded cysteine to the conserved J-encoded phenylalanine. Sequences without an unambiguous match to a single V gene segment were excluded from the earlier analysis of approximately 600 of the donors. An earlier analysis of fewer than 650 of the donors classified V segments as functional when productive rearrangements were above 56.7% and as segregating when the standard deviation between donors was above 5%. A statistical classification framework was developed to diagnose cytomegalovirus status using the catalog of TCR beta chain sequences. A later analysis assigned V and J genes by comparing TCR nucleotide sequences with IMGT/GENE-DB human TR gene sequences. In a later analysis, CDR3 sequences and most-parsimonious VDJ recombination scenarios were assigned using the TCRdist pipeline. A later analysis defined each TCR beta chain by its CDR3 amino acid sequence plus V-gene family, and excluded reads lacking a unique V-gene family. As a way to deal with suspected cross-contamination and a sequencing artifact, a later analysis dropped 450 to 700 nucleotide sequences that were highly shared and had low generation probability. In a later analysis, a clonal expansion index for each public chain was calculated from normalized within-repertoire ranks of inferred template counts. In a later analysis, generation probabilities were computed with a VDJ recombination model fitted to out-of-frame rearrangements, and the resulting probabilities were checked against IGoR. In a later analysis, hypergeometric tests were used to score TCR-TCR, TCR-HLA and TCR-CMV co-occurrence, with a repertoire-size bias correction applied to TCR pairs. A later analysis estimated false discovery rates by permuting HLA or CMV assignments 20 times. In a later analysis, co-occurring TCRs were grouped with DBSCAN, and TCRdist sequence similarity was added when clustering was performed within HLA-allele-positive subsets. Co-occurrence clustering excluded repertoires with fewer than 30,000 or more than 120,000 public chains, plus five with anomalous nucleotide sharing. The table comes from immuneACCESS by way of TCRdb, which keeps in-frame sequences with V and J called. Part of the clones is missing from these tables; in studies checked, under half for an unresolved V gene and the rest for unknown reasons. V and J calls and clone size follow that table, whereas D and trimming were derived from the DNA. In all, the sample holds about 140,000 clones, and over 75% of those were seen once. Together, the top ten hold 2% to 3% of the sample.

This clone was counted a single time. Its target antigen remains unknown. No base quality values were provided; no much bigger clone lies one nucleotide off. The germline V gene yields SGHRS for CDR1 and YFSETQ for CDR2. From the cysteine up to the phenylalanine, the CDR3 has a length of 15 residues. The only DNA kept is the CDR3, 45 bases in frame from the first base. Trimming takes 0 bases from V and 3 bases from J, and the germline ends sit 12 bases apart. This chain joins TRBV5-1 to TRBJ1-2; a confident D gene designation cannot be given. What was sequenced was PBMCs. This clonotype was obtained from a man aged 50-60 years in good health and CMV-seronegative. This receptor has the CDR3 CASSLERPEDYGYTF. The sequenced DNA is TGCGCCAGCAGCTTGGAACGGCCCGAGGACTATGGCTACACCTTC.